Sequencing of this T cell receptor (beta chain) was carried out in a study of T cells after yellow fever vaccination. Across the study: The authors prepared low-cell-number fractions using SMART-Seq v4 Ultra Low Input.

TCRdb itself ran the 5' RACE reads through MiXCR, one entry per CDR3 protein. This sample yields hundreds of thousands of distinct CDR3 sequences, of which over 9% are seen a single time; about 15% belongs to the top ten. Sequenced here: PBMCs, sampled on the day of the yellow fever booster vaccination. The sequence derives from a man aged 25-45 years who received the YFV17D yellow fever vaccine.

The chain's CDR3 is CASSFGLRGYTF. In nucleotides, the CDR3 is TGTGCCAGCAGTTTCGGCCTAAGGGGCTACACCTTC. This rearrangement joins TRBV28 to TRBJ1-2; D ambiguous. The CDR3 length is 12 residues. Germline V gives CDR1 MDHEN, CDR2 SYDVKM. V lost 3 bases to trimming and J lost 8 bases, with 10 bases between them.